This TCR beta chain was sequenced for a study of CD8 T cells in Susac syndrome. Study details: Treatment status at blood draw for the Susac syndrome patients was therapy-naive, corticosteroids, or intravenous immunoglobulin alone.

Regarding this clonotype: Antigen: not known.

Random-hexamer reverse transcription was applied to roughly 0.5 to 1 ug RNA. TCRdb independently ran MiXCR on the immunoSEQ multiplex PCR reads; one entry per CDR3 protein. Among some 180,000 distinct CDR3 sequences listed, around 94% were seen once. Study-wide findings and caveats: Clonal expansion was not observed in the Susac syndrome CD4+ T cell repertoires. The authors acknowledged that the study's TCR sequencing and HLA analysis involved relatively few individuals.

Negative isolation yielded the CD8+ and CD4+ T cells, while FACS enriched the TEMRA cells. J was trimmed by 12 bases and V by 8 bases; bases with no gene match: 6. From germline, CDR1 is SQVTM and CDR2 ANQGSEA. The CDR3 runs 11 residues. The TCR was taken from a human donor with Susac syndrome. The chain joins TRBV29-1 to TRBJ2-1, with 11 nucleotides matching TRBD2. Sequenced: CD4+ T cells from PBMCs. This chain's CDR3 is CSTGLAEMQFF. The DNA of the CDR3 is TGCAGCACGGGACTAGCGGAAATGCAGTTCTTC.